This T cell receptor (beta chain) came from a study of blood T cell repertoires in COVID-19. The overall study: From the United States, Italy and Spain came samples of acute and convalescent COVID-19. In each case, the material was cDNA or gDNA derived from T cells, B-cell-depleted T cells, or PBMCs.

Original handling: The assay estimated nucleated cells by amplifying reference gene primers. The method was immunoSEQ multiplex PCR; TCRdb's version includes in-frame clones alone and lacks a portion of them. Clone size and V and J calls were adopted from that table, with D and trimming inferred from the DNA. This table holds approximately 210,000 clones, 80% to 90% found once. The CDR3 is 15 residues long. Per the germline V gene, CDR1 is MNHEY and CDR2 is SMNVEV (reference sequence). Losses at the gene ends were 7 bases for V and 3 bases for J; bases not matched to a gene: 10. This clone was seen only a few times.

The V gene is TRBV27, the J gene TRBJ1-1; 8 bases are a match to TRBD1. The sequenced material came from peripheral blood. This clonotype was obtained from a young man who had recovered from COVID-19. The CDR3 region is CASKADRVRHTEAFF. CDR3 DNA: TGTGCCAGCAAAGCGGACAGGGTCAGGCACACTGAAGCTTTCTTT.